The 19 T cell receptor beta chains in this list originate from one sample, sequenced in a study of cytomegalovirus exposure and HLA in healthy donors. PCR amplification relied on 60 Vbeta primers (plus 13 Jbeta primers). Clones were sequenced by immunoSEQ multiplex PCR, and TCRdb holds only the in-frame ones, with some missing. The sample comprises 130,000 or so clones, approximately 70% of which are singletons, and approximately 6.5% rests with the top ten. The sequencing sample was made of PBMCs. The receptors were sampled from a woman aged 55-69 years in good health and CMV-seronegative.

This clone has only a few counts. The chain uses TRBV7-9 and TRBJ1-2, with 11 bases identical to TRBD1. Germline CDR1 is SEHNR and CDR2 is FQNEAQ (reference sequence). Germline trimming cut 5 bases from V and 2 bases from J; bases unmatched to any gene: 4. The CDR3 length is 15 residues. CDR3 coding DNA: TGTGCCAGCAGCCGCGGGACAGGGGGGAACTATGGCTACACCTTC. It is translated as CASSRGTGGNYGYTF.

V gene TRBV6-5 combines with J gene TRBJ1-5, with a tentative D call TRBD1 (6 bases). This CDR3 comprises 11 residues. Trimming left V 6 bases short and J 13 bases short, with 13 bases between. Germline assignment: CDR1 MNHEY and CDR2 SVGAGI. CDR3 loop: CASSNLQGQHF. As DNA, the CDR3 is TGTGCCAGCAGCAACTTACAGGGTCAGCATTTT.

The chain joins TRBV7-2 to TRBJ2-7; 7 bases match TRBD2. Germline V gene lookup returns CDR1 SGHTA and CDR2 FQGNSA. The CDR3 has 15 amino acids. The J segment lost 7 bases and the V segment lost 0 bases, leaving 9 bases of the junction unmatched. The CDR3 DNA is TGTGCCAGCAGCTTAGCGGGAGGGGTTATATGGGAGCAGTACTTC. Amino acids: CASSLAGGVIWEQYF.

This clone has at least ten counts. The CDR3 DNA reads TGTGCCAGCTCACCAGGGCTGAACACTGAAGCTTTCTTT. Residues: CASSPGLNTEAFF. V gene TRBV18 combines with J gene TRBJ1-1; D gene uncertain. Trimming removed 2 bases from V and 0 bases from J, with 4 bases in between. The CDR3 length is 13 residues. The germline gives CDR1 KGHSH, CDR2 LQKENI.

V is TRBV7-6 and J is TRBJ2-5; 8 positions agree with TRBD1. Germline assignment: CDR1 SGHVS and CDR2 FNYEAQ. This CDR3 spans 15 amino acids. V was pared by 3 bases and J by 2 bases, with 5 bases of the junction left unmatched. Here the CDR3 reads CASSLPGGRQETQYF. CDR3 DNA sequence: TGTGCCAGCAGCTTGCCAGGGGGCCGTCAAGAGACCCAGTACTTC.

This sequence joins TRBV6-1 and TRBJ1-5, with no clear D. V was pared by 1 base and J by 2 bases, with 6 bases between. There are 14 residues in the CDR3. The germline gives CDR1 MNHNS, CDR2 SASEGT. The CDR3, as DNA: TGTGCCAGCAGTGAAGGGCAGGGCAATCAGCCCCAGCATTTT. Protein product: CASSEGQGNQPQHF.

V is TRBV27 and J is TRBJ2-2; unclear D gene. CDR1 and CDR2 (germline): MNHEY, SMNVEV (reference sequence). V lost 4 bases, J lost 2 bases, and 5 bases lay in between. This CDR3 is built from 13 residues. The CDR3 DNA is TGTGCCAGCAGTTCGGTTAACACCGGGGAGCTGTTTTTT. Its translation is CASSSVNTGELFF.

CDR3 sequence reads: CASREWSAYDGYTF. CDR3 sequence (DNA): TGTGCCAGCAGGGAGTGGTCCGCCTATGATGGCTACACCTTC. V and J are TRBV2 and TRBJ1-2; D not resolved. Germline CDR1 SNHLY, CDR2 FYNNEI. The CDR3 extends over 14 amino acids. V gave up 6 bases and J gave up 6 bases, with 17 bases separating them.

Only a few counts were recorded for this clone. The V and J genes are TRBV6-5 and TRBJ2-7; 12 positions match TRBD1. V lost 6 bases and J lost 4; bases outside the gene matches: 4. The CDR3 has 14 amino acids. The germline CDR1 and CDR2 sequences are MNHEY and SVGAGI. The CDR3 loop reads CASSTGQGAYEQYF. CDR3 in DNA: TGTGCCAGCAGCACGGGACAGGGGGCTTACGAGCAGTACTTC.

This clone was seen only a few times. The junction and the germline gene differ at one end; a read error may be behind it. V is TRBV7-9 and J is TRBJ2-1; 9 bases match TRBD1. The V gene's germline CDR1 is SEHNR and CDR2 FQNEAQ (reference sequence). The CDR3 spans 16 residues. CDR3 nucleotides: TGTTCCAGCAGCTCTCCGGGACAGGGAGTCAACAATGAGCAGTTCTTC. Translated, it gives CSSSSPGQGVNNEQFF. The full variable domain, in which reference TRBV7-9 and TRBJ2-1 provide the parts outside the CDR3, is DTGVSQNPRHKITKRGQNVTFRCDPISEHNRLYWYRQTLGQGPEFLTYFQNEAQLEKSRLLSDRFSAERPKGSFSTLEIQRTEQGDSAMYLCSSSSPGQGVNNEQFFGPGTRLTVL.

The V and J genes are TRBV19 and TRBJ2-7; 10 bases map to TRBD1. The CDR3 runs 16 residues. Germline assignment: CDR1 LNHDA and CDR2 SQIVND (reference sequence). V shed 4 bases, J shed 4 bases, and the junction held 10 bases outside the gene matches. DNA for the CDR3: TGTGCCAGTAGTAGCTCCCGACAGGGGGCTTTGTACGAGCAGTACTTC. It yields the protein CASSSSRQGALYEQYF.

As for this clone: Different DNA sequences within this sample yield the same CDR3. CDR3 loop: CASSLDRNYGYTF. Written as DNA, the CDR3 is TGTGCCAGCAGCTTGGATAGAAACTATGGCTACACCTTC. V usage is TRBV5-6 and J usage is TRBJ1-2; D gene ambiguous. The V gene lost 0 bases and the J gene lost 2 bases, with 5 bases spanning the gap. The CDR3 totals 13 residues. Germline CDR1 reads SGHDT; CDR2 reads YYEEEE.

The J gene is TRBJ2-3, the V gene TRBV9; tentatively, D is TRBD2 (6 bases). V lost 4 bases to trimming and J lost 5 bases, with 26 bases between them. This CDR3 has 18 amino acids. Germline CDR1 is SGDLS and CDR2 is YYNGEE. The CDR3 reads CASSPLSGGASPGDTQYF. CDR3 sequence (DNA): TGTGCCAGCAGCCCCCTCAGTGGCGGGGCTAGTCCCGGAGATACGCAGTATTTT. The full variable domain, in which reference TRBV9 and TRBJ2-3 provide the parts outside the CDR3, is DSGVTQTPKHLITATGQRVTLRCSPRSGDLSVYWYQQSLDQGLQFLIQYYNGEERAKGNILERFSAQQFPDLHSELNLSSLELGDSALYFCASSPLSGGASPGDTQYFGPGTRLTVL.

This chain connects TRBV29-1 to TRBJ2-5; weak D call: TRBD1 (5 bases). The germline V gene has CDR1 SQVTM and CDR2 ANQGSEA. The CDR3 extends over 12 amino acids. Deletions cut 5 bases from V and 1 base from J, with 8 bases between. This CDR3 is CSVKGSQETQYF. The DNA for the CDR3 is TGCAGCGTTAAGGGGTCCCAAGAGACCCAGTACTTC.

The chain recombines TRBV29-1 with TRBJ1-6, with 9 bases matching TRBD1. The CDR3 has 13 amino acids. Germline lookup yields CDR1 SQVTM and CDR2 ANQGSEA. CDR3 amino acids: CRFDRGWDSPLHF. The CDR3 region has the DNA TGCAGATTCGACAGGGGGTGGGATTCACCCCTCCACTTT.

This clone was counted between two and nine times. The chain carries TRBV7-2 and TRBJ2-5, with TRBD2 identical over 12 bases. CDR3 size: 16 residues. The germline gives CDR1 SGHTA, CDR2 FQGNSA. V lost 5 bases to trimming and J lost 7 bases; unmatched junction nucleotides: 11. The CDR3 loop is CASSGLGLAGLATQYF. CDR3 in DNA: TGTGCCAGCAGCGGGCTGGGACTAGCGGGTCTGGCGACCCAGTACTTC.

V gene TRBV10-3 combines with J gene TRBJ2-7; 9 bases match TRBD1. The junction had 11 bases not matched to a gene; V was cut back by 4 bases and J by 7 bases. The CDR3 loop spans 15 amino acids. The germline CDR1 and CDR2 sequences are ENHRY and SYGVKD. The DNA for the CDR3 is TGTGCCATCAGTGGGGACAGGGTAGTCCTGAGGGAGCAGTACTTC. Its protein is CAISGDRVVLREQYF.

The chain uses TRBV7-3 and TRBJ2-5; weak D call: TRBD2 (5 bases). This CDR3 is 14 amino acids long. Trimming cost V 1 base and J 2 bases, with 8 bases left between them. From germline, CDR1 is SGHTA and CDR2 FQGTGA. The CDR3 DNA sequence: TGTGCCAGCAGCTTAAGTCCGGGGCAAGAGACCCAGTACTTC. It is translated as CASSLSPGQETQYF. The whole variable domain, remainder taken from reference TRBV7-3 and TRBJ2-5, is GAGVSQTPSNKVTEKGKYVELRCDPISGHTALYWYRQSLGQGPEFLIYFQGTGAADDSGLPNDRFFAVRPEGSVSTLKIQRTERGDSAVYLCASSLSPGQETQYFGPGTRLLVL.

This clone occurred once. This chain joins TRBV5-5 and TRBJ2-1; the match to TRBD2 covers 13 bases. V shed 4 bases and J 8 bases; nucleotides not matched to a gene: 12. Germline CDR1 is SGHKS and CDR2 is YYEKEE (reference sequence). The CDR3 has 17 amino acids. The CDR3 coding sequence is TGTGCCAGCAGCCTATGGTCGGCACTAGCGGGAGGGCATGAGCAGTTCTTC. As protein: CASSLWSALAGGHEQFF.